This TCR beta chain derives from a study of shared clonotypes between healthy human individuals. Replicate sorted-subset PCRs were loaded with around 0.2 ug DNA, roughly 33,000 T cell genomes. Libraries were prepared by immunoSEQ multiplex PCR; TCRdb keeps only in-frame clonotypes and omits some of them. The sample lists roughly 2,500,000 clones, roughly 93% occurring once. CD4+ cells underwent separation, giving CD45RA+ naive and CD45RA-negative memory subsets. Germline loops: CDR1 SQVTM, CDR2 ANQGSEA. J gave up 1 base and V 7 bases, and 9 bases lay outside the gene matches. The CDR3 covers 14 residues.

The receptor's source is a man younger than 30 in good health. Some clones in this sample may be carry-over from other donors' samples. The chain joins TRBV29-1 to TRBJ1-1; 7 nucleotides align to TRBD1. What was sequenced was naive CD4+ T cells from PBMCs. Subset in this sample: CD45RA+ positively selected. CDR3 residues: CSAGQAHENTEAFF. The CDR3, as DNA: TGCAGCGCTGGACAGGCGCACGAGAACACTGAAGCTTTCTTT. Full variable domain (missing parts from reference TRBV29-1 and TRBJ1-1): SAVISQKPSRDICQRGTSLTIQCQVDSQVTMMFWYRQQPGQSLTLIATANQGSEATYESGFVIDKFPISRPNLTFSTLTVSNMSPEDSSIYLCSAGQAHENTEAFFGQGTRLTVV.